This T cell receptor beta chain is from a study of blood T cell repertoires in COVID-19. Study background: There were acute and convalescent COVID-19 samples, and they came from the United States, Italy and Spain. PBMCs, B-cell-depleted T cells, or T cells were the source of the cDNA or gDNA that made up the material.

Per the authors' pipeline: Reference gene primer amplification gave estimated nucleated cell counts. Here immunoSEQ multiplex PCR was the method, and the copy in TCRdb shows in-frame clones only, minus some. V, J and clone size are those of that table, while D and trimming were read from the DNA. The sample includes roughly 240,000 clones, roughly 80% of them seen just once. The sequence came from a man in his sixties who had recovered from COVID-19. The sequenced sample was peripheral blood.

DNA of the CDR3: TGTGCCAGCAGCTTACGGACTAGCGGGGGAGAGACCGCGGAGCAGTACTTC. Its protein product is CASSLRTSGGETAEQYF. V usage is TRBV11-2 and J usage is TRBJ2-7; 13 bases line up with TRBD2. J was trimmed by 7 bases and V by 2 bases; bases with no gene match: 11. The CDR3 runs 17 residues. CDR1 is SGHAT, CDR2 FQNNGV, per germline.